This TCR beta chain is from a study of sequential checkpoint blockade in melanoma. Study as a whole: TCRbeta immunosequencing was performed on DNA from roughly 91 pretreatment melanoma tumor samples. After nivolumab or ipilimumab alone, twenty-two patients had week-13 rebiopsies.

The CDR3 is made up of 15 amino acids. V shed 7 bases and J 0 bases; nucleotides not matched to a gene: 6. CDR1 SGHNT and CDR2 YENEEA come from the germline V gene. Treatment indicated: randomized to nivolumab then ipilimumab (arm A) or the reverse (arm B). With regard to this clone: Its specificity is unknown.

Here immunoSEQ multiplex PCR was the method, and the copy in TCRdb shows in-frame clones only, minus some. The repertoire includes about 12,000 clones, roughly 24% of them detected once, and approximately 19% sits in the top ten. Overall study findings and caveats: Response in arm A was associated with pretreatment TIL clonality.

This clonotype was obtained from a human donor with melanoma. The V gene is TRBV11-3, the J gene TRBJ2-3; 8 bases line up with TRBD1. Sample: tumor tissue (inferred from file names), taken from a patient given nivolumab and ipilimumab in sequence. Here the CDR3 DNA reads TGTGCCAGCAACTCACAGGGGGAAAGCACAGATACGCAGTATTTT. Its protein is CASNSQGESTDTQYF.